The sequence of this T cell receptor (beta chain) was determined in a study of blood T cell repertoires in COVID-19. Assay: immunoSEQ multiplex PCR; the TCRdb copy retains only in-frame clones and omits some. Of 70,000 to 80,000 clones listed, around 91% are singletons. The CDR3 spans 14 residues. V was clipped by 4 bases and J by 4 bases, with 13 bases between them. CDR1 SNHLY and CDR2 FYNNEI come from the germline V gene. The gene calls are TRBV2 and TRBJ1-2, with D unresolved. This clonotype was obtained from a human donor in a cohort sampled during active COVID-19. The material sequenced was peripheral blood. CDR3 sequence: CASSGSPGGYGYTF. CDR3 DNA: TGTGCCAGCAGTGGGAGTCCCGGCGGCTATGGCTACACCTTC.